A selection of T cell receptor beta chains follows, all from one sample in a study of brain T cells in children with intractable seizures. The assay was immunoSEQ multiplex PCR, and TCRdb's table has in-frame clones only and misses some. The sample lists about 80,000 clones; under 95% were seen once. The sequencing here drew on peripheral blood, taken at surgery. The receptors stem from a girl aged 2 to 9 with Rasmussen encephalitis and intractable seizures. The CDR3 runs from the conserved cysteine through the conserved F or W. The D gene is left open where the match is weak. Not all rows give a size; the values are once, few, many and, for expanded clones, a class.

v_call	clone_size	d_call	j_call	cdr3_length	cdr3_aa	cdr3_nt
TRBV27	-	TRBD2	TRBJ2-1	16	CASSSGTSGANNEQFF	TGTGCCAGCAGTTCTGGGACTAGCGGGGCTAACAATGAGCAGTTCTTC
TRBV27	-	TRBD1	TRBJ2-3	15	CASTQTGGWADTQYF	TGTGCCAGCACACAGACAGGGGGGTGGGCAGATACGCAGTATTTT
TRBV27	-	-	TRBJ1-1	13	CASSLKVNTEAFF	TGTGCCAGCAGTTTAAAAGTGAACACTGAAGCTTTCTTT
TRBV27	-	-	TRBJ2-1	17	CASRPFGSRLGFNEQFF	TGTGCCAGCAGGCCCTTCGGGTCGAGACTAGGGTTCAATGAGCAGTTCTTC
TRBV6-1	once	-	TRBJ1-6	13	CASSEENNSPLHF	TGTGCCAGCAGTGAAGAGAATAATTCACCCCTCCACTTT
TRBV30	medium-sized	TRBD1	TRBJ1-2	15	CAWSDTGVIGDGYTF	TGTGCCTGGAGTGACACAGGGGTTATAGGTGATGGCTACACCTTC
TRBV2	-	-	TRBJ2-7	17	CASSEDYQTRRIYEQYF	TGTGCCAGCAGTGAAGATTACCAGACCCGGAGGATCTACGAGCAGTACTTC
TRBV2	-	-	TRBJ1-4	13	CASNGQDNEKLFF	TGTGCCAGCAACGGGCAAGACAATGAAAAACTGTTTTTT
TRBV9	-	-	TRBJ2-1	15	CASSLGQFLYNEQFF	TGTGCCAGCAGCCTCGGACAGTTCCTCTACAATGAGCAGTTCTTC
TRBV30	-	-	TRBJ1-1	13	CAWSVRGDTEAFF	TGTGCCTGGAGTGTACGGGGGGATACTGAAGCTTTCTTT
TRBV4-2	-	TRBD1	TRBJ1-4	15	CASSQVGTGSEKLFF	TGTGCCAGCAGCCAAGTCGGGACAGGGAGTGAAAAACTGTTTTTT
TRBV20-1	-	TRBD1	TRBJ1-1	10	CSARDREAFF	TGCAGTGCGCGGGACAGGGAAGCTTTCTTT
TRBV6-1	-	-	TRBJ2-7	14	CASSEQGRDYEQYF	TGTGCCAGCAGTGAACAGGGCAGGGACTACGAGCAGTACTTC
TRBV29-1	once	-	TRBJ2-7	12	CSVVQGHVEQYF	TGCAGCGTGGTTCAGGGTCATGTCGAGCAGTACTTC
TRBV2	-	-	TRBJ2-1	14	CASSGTRINNEQFF	TGTGCCAGCAGCGGGACGCGAATAAACAATGAGCAGTTCTTC
TRBV12-5	-	-	TRBJ1-1	10	CASGGTEAFF	TGTGCTAGTGGGGGGACTGAAGCTTTCTTT
TRBV29-1	-	-	TRBJ1-2	14	CSVEEVTGLGGYTF	TGCAGCGTTGAGGAAGTAACAGGGCTTGGTGGCTACACCTTC
TRBV21-1	-	-	TRBJ2-2	13	CASILQLTGELFF	TGTGCCAGCATACTACAGCTCACCGGGGAGCTGTTTTTT
TRBV27	-	-	TRBJ1-1	11	CASSRGLKAFF	TGTGCCAGCAGTCGAGGGTTGAAGGCTTTCTTT
TRBV10-3	-	TRBD2	TRBJ2-3	16	CAMSPGLAGGTDTQYF	TGTGCCATGTCCCCGGGACTAGCGGGAGGGACAGATACGCAGTATTTT
TRBV27	-	-	TRBJ2-5	13	CASSSRGVETQYF	TGTGCCAGCAGTTCCAGGGGGGTGGAGACCCAGTACTTC
TRBV19	once	-	TRBJ1-1	18	CASHIGRLREILNTEAFF	TGTGCCAGCCACATAGGCCGACTCAGGGAGATCCTGAACACTGAAGCTTTCTTT
TRBV5-4	-	-	TRBJ1-3	15	CASSYFGNSGNTIYF	TGTGCCAGCAGCTACTTCGGAAACTCTGGAAACACCATATATTTT
TRBV5-5	-	-	TRBJ2-7	16	CASSFTGNPILYEQYF	TGTGCCAGCAGCTTCACAGGGAACCCTATCCTCTACGAGCAGTACTTC
TRBV6-5	-	-	TRBJ2-5	14	CASSHQGERETQYF	TGTGCCAGCAGTCACCAAGGAGAACGGGAGACCCAGTACTTC
TRBV28	-	TRBD1	TRBJ2-2	14	CASRDRGYTGELFF	TGTGCCAGCAGAGACAGGGGTTACACCGGGGAGCTGTTTTTT
TRBV7-9	once	-	TRBJ2-1	14	CASVKDLLRNEQFF	TGTGCCAGCGTTAAGGACCTACTACGCAATGAGCAGTTCTTC
TRBV6-5	-	TRBD1	TRBJ2-2	15	CASSLGFRGSGELFF	TGTGCCAGCAGCCTGGGTTTCAGGGGGTCCGGGGAGCTGTTTTTT
TRBV6-5	-	-	TRBJ2-1	15	CASRANGAYHNEQFF	TGTGCCAGCCGAGCGAACGGCGCTTACCACAATGAGCAGTTCTTC
TRBV7-9	-	-	TRBJ2-1	15	CASSLSAGTYNEQFF	TGTGCCAGCAGCTTATCTGCGGGAACCTACAATGAGCAGTTCTTC
TRBV5-4	-	TRBD1	TRBJ2-1	13	CASSFQGVHEQFF	TGTGCCAGCAGCTTTCAGGGGGTCCATGAGCAGTTCTTC
TRBV6-6	-	-	TRBJ1-4	12	CASSYSGEKLFF	TGTGCCAGCAGTTACTCAGGGGAAAAACTGTTTTTT
TRBV7-3	-	-	TRBJ2-1	18	CASSPTDDPRLSHNEQFF	TGTGCCAGCAGCCCAACCGACGATCCACGTTTGTCCCACAATGAGCAGTTCTTC
TRBV7-6	-	-	TRBJ2-7	12	CASSLVGYEQYF	TGTGCCAGCAGCTTAGTAGGCTACGAGCAGTACTTC
TRBV27	-	-	TRBJ1-2	15	CASSPFVPGNYGYTF	TGTGCCAGCTCCCCATTCGTACCGGGGAACTATGGCTACACCTTC
TRBV6-2/TRBV6-3	-	-	TRBJ2-5	15	CASSPLARQQETQYF	TGTGCCAGCAGCCCCCTGGCCCGACAGCAAGAGACCCAGTACTTC
TRBV4-1	-	TRBD2	TRBJ2-1	18	CASSQEGKPGLANNEQFF	TGCGCCAGCAGCCAAGAAGGGAAGCCGGGACTAGCCAACAATGAGCAGTTCTTC
TRBV2	-	-	TRBJ1-1	12	CASPSRSPEAFF	TGTGCCAGCCCCTCCCGGAGTCCTGAAGCTTTCTTT
TRBV30	-	TRBD2	TRBJ2-3	16	CACPFLSGGITDTQYF	TGTGCCTGCCCCTTTCTGAGCGGGGGAATCACAGATACGCAGTATTTT
TRBV6-5	once	-	TRBJ2-7	14	CASSFVSWSYEQYF	TGTGCCAGCAGTTTCGTGAGCTGGTCCTACGAGCAGTACTTC
TRBV7-8	-	-	TRBJ2-7	13	CASSAIDSYEQYF	TGTGCCAGCAGCGCCATTGACTCCTACGAGCAGTACTTC
TRBV2	-	TRBD2	TRBJ2-6	14	CASAGGDGANVLTF	TGTGCCAGCGCGGGGGGCGATGGGGCCAACGTCCTGACTTTC
TRBV7-9	few	TRBD2	TRBJ2-1	14	CASSRAGRANEQFF	TGTGCCAGCAGCCGAGCGGGACGGGCCAATGAGCAGTTCTTC
TRBV11-1	-	-	TRBJ1-1	15	CASSLGEGRNTEAFF	TGTGCCAGCAGCTTAGGAGAGGGGAGGAACACTGAAGCTTTCTTT
TRBV6-5	-	-	TRBJ2-7	14	CASRATGSSYEQYF	TGTGCCAGCAGGGCGACAGGAAGCTCCTACGAGCAGTACTTC
TRBV29-1	once	TRBD2	TRBJ2-1	13	CSVLAATYNEQFF	TGCAGCGTTCTAGCGGCGACCTACAATGAGCAGTTCTTC
TRBV2	-	-	TRBJ2-1	12	CASSDPKNEQFF	TGTGCCAGCAGTGATCCCAAGAATGAGCAGTTCTTC
TRBV11-3	once	-	TRBJ1-1	16	CASSLGTDQMNTEAFF	TGTGCCAGCAGCCTGGGAACAGACCAAATGAACACTGAAGCTTTCTTT
TRBV18	-	-	TRBJ1-5	14	CASSVGAFNQPQHF	TGTGCCAGCTCAGTAGGGGCCTTCAATCAGCCCCAGCATTTT
TRBV18	-	-	TRBJ1-1	11	CASSPRSEAFF	TGTGCCAGCTCACCAAGGTCTGAAGCTTTCTTT
TRBV19	-	-	TRBJ1-6	16	CASSIRESSYNSPLHF	TGTGCCAGTAGTATTCGGGAGAGCTCCTATAATTCACCCCTCCACTTT
TRBV6-2/TRBV6-3	-	-	TRBJ1-5	13	CASSYSRGQPQHF	TGTGCCAGCAGTTACTCCAGAGGTCAGCCCCAGCATTTT
TRBV9	-	-	TRBJ2-1	11	CQRGSYNEQFF	TGCCAGAGAGGCTCCTACAATGAGCAGTTCTTC
TRBV19	-	TRBD1	TRBJ1-1	13	CASSSGTGPEAFF	TGTGCCAGTAGTAGCGGGACAGGACCCGAAGCTTTCTTT
TRBV19	-	-	TRBJ2-4	13	CASSMGNGNIQYF	TGTGCCAGTAGTATGGGGAATGGAAACATTCAGTACTTC
TRBV6-1	once	-	TRBJ2-6	19	CASSEDRLGLNSGANVLTF	TGTGCCAGCAGTGAAGATAGGCTGGGTTTAAACTCTGGGGCCAACGTCCTGACTTTC